The clone carrying this T cell receptor beta chain has a handful of counts. A lack of ophthalmopathy progression within 18 months defined stable Graves' hyperthyroidism. Lactation, pregnancy, other autoimmune disease or uncontrolled infection excluded patients. The PBMCs studied were ones that came from around 10 ml fresh peripheral blood. TCR beta CDR3 sequences were amplified from RNA transcripts. Carried out on the TCR CDR3, a first-round RT-PCR used the HTBI primer set. TCRdb reanalysed the multiplex PCR reads using MiXCR and keeps one entry per CDR3 protein. The table shows around 690,000 distinct CDR3 sequences, with around a sixth occurring only once. The sample originates from a study of T cells in Graves' hyperthyroidism and ophthalmopathy. Overall study context: Before any treatment, at initial diagnosis, peripheral blood was collected.

V lost 5 bases and J lost 6, with 16 bases in between. The CDR3 spans 14 residues. Germline assignment: CDR1 LNHDA and CDR2 SQIVND (reference sequence). This clonotype was obtained from a man aged 50-60 years with Graves' hyperthyroidism. The sample consisted of blood. This chain connects TRBV19 to TRBJ1-1; possible D gene TRBD1, 5 bases. The CDR3 bases are TGTGCCAGTAGTCCCACAGAGTGGGACGCTGAAGCTTTCTTT. This gives the protein CASSPTEWDAEAFF.